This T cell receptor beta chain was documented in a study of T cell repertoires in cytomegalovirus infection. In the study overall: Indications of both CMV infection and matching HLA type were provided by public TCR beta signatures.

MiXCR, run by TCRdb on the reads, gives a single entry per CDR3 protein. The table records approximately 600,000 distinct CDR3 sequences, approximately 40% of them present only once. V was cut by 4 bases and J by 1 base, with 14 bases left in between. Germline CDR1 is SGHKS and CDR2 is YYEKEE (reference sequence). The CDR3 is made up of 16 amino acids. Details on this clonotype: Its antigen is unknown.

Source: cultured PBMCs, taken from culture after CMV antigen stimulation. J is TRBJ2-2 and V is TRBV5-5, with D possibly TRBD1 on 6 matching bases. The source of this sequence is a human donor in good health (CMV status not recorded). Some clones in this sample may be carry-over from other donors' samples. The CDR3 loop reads CASSPSGGLNTGELFF. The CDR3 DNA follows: TGTGCCAGCAGCCCTAGTGGGGGCTTGAACACCGGGGAGCTGTTTTTT.